One and the same sample provided the 8 T cell receptor beta chains below, sequenced in a study of T cells after yellow fever vaccination. TCRdb recomputed calls from the 5' RACE reads with MiXCR, one row per CDR3 protein. Here the sample spans approximately 580,000 distinct CDR3 sequences, about 17% being singletons. This material consisted of PBMCs, taken about 5 days after the first yellow fever vaccination. These receptors came from a man between 18 and 29 years old who received the YFV17D yellow fever vaccine.

This clonotype was counted only a few times. The V gene is TRBV4-1, the J gene TRBJ1-1, with D uncertain. The V gene lost 0 bases and the J gene lost 1 base, with 6 bases spanning the gap. CDR1 is MGHRA, CDR2 YSYEKL, per germline. The CDR3 is made up of 14 amino acids. The CDR3: CASSQDLRNTEAFF. The CDR3 nucleotides are TGCGCCAGCAGCCAAGATCTCAGGAACACTGAAGCTTTCTTT.

The chain combines TRBV24-1 with TRBJ2-1, with D possibly matching TRBD1 (5 bases). Trimming cost V 2 bases and J 4 bases, with 11 bases left between them. The germline V gene encodes CDR1 KGHDR and CDR2 SFDVKD. The CDR3 extends over 15 amino acids. CDR3 protein: CATSDSDTTYNEQFF. The CDR3 nucleotides read TGTGCCACCAGTGATTCGGACACAACTTACAATGAGCAGTTCTTC.

The chain links TRBV6-1 to TRBJ2-4; 8 nucleotides agree with TRBD1. The CDR3 has 17 amino acids. With V trimmed by 6 bases and J by 0 bases, 10 bases remained unmatched. Germline loops: CDR1 MNHNS, CDR2 SASEGT. CDR3 sequence (DNA): TGTGCCAGCAGGGCCCAACAGGGGGTCTTAGCCAAAAACATTCAGTACTTC. This codes for CASRAQQGVLAKNIQYF.

In this sample, this clonotype turned up a few times. This rearrangement joins TRBV7-6 to TRBJ2-1; 13 bases are shared with TRBD2. There are 16 residues in the CDR3. CDR1 is SGHVS, CDR2 FNYEAQ, per germline. The V and J ends lost 0 bases and 9 bases, in that order; junction bases with no gene match: 5. CDR3 amino acids: CASSLALAGGPPEQFF. DNA for the CDR3: TGTGCCAGCAGCTTAGCACTAGCGGGGGGGCCGCCTGAGCAGTTCTTC.

The rearrangement joins TRBV7-6 to TRBJ2-3; 8 positions match TRBD2. With 3 bases clipped from V and 7 bases from J, the junction kept 9 bases outside the gene matches. Germline CDR1 reads SGHVS; CDR2 reads FNYEAQ. The CDR3 loop spans 15 amino acids. CDR3 DNA: TGTGCCAGCAGCTTCTCCAGCGGGGGCGGCAATACGCAGTATTTT. Translated: CASSFSSGGGNTQYF.

In its sample, this clonotype was seen a few times. The chain combines TRBV5-6 with TRBJ2-2; TRBD1 aligns across 10 bases. Trimming took 4 bases from V and 4 from J; bases not matched to a gene: 7. Germline CDR1 is SGHDT and CDR2 is YYEEEE. The CDR3 contains 16 residues. CDR3: CASSLMDRGSTGELFF. CDR3 nucleotide sequence: TGTGCCAGCAGCCTAATGGACAGGGGGAGCACCGGGGAGCTGTTTTTT.

The chain employs TRBV7-2 and TRBJ2-1; D is possibly TRBD2 (5 bases). The CDR3 is 12 residues long. The ends were cut back, 6 bases at V and 9 bases at J, with 12 bases in the middle. CDR1 is SGHTA and CDR2 is FQGNSA in the germline V gene. CDR3 nucleotide sequence: TGTGCCAGCAGACAAACCGGGGTTGAGCAGTTCTTC. It specifies CASRQTGVEQFF.

CDR3 residues: CASSLRIGAGGGYGYTF. DNA of the CDR3: TGTGCCAGCAGTTTAAGGATTGGGGCAGGGGGCGGCTATGGCTACACCTTC. The V and J genes are TRBV12-3 or TRBV12-4 and TRBJ1-2; 8 bases line up with TRBD1. The CDR3 has 17 amino acids. V dropped 2 bases and J dropped 4; count of bases not matched to a gene: 12.